This TCR beta chain was captured in a study of T cells expressing NK-cell markers. Background on the study: It was from sorted CD3+CD56+NKG2C+, CD3+CD56+NKG2C- and CD3+CD56-NKG2C+ T cells that TCR beta repertoires came. Study observations and caveats: Nothing established the HCMV specificity of expanded NKG2C+ T cell clones.

It was by 5'RACE template switching with UMIs that TCR beta cDNA was made. TCRdb reprocessed the 5' RACE reads; each CDR3 protein has one entry and no DNA is given. Seen in this sample are a few hundred thousand distinct CDR3 sequences; the ten most common clones hold 1.4%. CDR1 and CDR2 from the germline V gene are SGHRS and YFSETQ. CDR3 size: 14 residues. A word on this clonotype: The antigen is undetermined.

The TCR originated in a woman in her forties or fifties in good health. Sequenced material: blood T cells: a sorted CD56 or NKG2C T cell subset, CD4+ or CD8+ T cells, or bulk PBMC T cells (not recorded which). V usage is TRBV5-1 and J usage is TRBJ1-1; lacking DNA, the TRBD1 call made by TCRdb goes unchecked. The CDR3: CASSWKAGDTEAFF.